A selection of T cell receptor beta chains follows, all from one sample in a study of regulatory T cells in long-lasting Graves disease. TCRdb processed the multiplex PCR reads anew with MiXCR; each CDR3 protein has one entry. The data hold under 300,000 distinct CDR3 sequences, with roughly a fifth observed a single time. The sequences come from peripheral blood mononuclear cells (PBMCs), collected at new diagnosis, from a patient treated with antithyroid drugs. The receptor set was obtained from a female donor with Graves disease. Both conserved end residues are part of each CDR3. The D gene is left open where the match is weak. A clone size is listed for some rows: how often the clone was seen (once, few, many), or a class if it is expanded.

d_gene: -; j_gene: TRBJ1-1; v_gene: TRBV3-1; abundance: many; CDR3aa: CASSAGEGEAFF; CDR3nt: TGTGCCAGCAGCGCAGGGGAGGGTGAAGCTTTCTTT
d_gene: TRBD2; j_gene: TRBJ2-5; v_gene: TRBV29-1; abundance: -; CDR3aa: CSVGGRGQETQYF; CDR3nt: TGCAGCGTTGGAGGGAGGGGTCAAGAGACCCAGTACTTC
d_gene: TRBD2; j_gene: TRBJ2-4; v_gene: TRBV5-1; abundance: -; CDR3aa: CASSSYQGAGGNEQYF; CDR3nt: TGCGCCAGCAGCTCCTATCAAGGGGCGGGGGGTAATGAGCAGTACTTC
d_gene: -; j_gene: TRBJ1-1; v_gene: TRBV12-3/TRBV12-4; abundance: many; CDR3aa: CASSLRTVRVTEAFF; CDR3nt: TGTGCCAGCAGTTTAAGGACAGTCCGGGTCACTGAAGCTTTCTTT
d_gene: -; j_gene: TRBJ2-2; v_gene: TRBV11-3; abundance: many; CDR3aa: CASSGPASSGELFF; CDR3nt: TGTGCCAGCAGCGGCCCCGCTTCCTCCGGGGAGCTGTTTTTT
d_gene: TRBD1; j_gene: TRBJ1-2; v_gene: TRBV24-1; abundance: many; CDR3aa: CATSASGQGAYGYTF; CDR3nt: TGTGCCACCAGTGCTTCGGGACAGGGCGCCTATGGCTACACCTTC
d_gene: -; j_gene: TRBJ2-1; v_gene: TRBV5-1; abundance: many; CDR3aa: CASSLALAPYNEQFF; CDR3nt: TGCGCCAGCAGCTTAGCCCTAGCCCCCTACAATGAGCAGTTCTTC
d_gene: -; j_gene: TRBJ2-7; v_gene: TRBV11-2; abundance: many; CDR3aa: CASSLHPPYEQYF; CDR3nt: TGTGCCAGCAGCTTGCACCCCCCCTACGAGCAGTACTTC
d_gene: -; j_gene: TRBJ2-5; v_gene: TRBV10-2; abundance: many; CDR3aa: CASSVLAGETQYF; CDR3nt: TGCGCCAGCAGTGTACTAGCAGGGGAGACCCAGTACTTC
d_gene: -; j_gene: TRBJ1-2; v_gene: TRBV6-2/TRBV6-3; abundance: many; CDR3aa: CASSPRQSPYYGYTF; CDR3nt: TGTGCCAGCAGTCCCCGACAGTCGCCATACTATGGCTACACCTTC
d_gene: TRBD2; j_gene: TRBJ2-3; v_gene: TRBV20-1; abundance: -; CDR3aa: CSASDSGSTDTQYF; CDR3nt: TGCAGTGCTAGTGATAGCGGGAGCACAGATACGCAGTATTTT
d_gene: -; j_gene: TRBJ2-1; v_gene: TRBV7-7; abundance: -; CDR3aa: CASSLAPGALLPF; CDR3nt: TGTGCCAGCAGCTTAGCGCCTGGAGCCCTACTACCCTTC
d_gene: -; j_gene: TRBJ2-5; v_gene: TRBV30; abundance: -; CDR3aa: CAWSGGRRETQYF; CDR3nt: TGTGCCTGGAGTGGTGGCCGTCGGGAGACCCAGTACTTC
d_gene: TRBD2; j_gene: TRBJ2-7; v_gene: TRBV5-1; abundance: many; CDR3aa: CASSRSGRPQYF; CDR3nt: TGCGCCAGCAGCAGGTCCGGGAGGCCTCAGTACTTC
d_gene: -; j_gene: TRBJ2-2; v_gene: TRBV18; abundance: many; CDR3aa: CASSPQSLSNTGELFF; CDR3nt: TGTGCCAGCTCACCCCAAAGTCTTTCGAACACCGGGGAGCTGTTTTTT
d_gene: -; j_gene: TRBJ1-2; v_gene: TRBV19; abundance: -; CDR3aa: CASNAQGFGYTF; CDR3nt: TGTGCCAGTAACGCACAGGGTTTTGGCTACACCTTC
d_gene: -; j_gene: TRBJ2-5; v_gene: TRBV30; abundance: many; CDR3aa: CAWTAGGALLETQYF; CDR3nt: TGTGCCTGGACTGCTGGGGGGGCATTATTAGAGACCCAGTACTTC
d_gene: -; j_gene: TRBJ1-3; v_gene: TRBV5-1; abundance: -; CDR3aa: CASSSGHQSGNTIYF; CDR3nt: TGCGCCAGCAGCTCAGGGCATCAGTCTGGAAACACCATATATTTT
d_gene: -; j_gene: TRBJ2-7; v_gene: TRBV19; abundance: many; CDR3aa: CASSTEFSYEQYF; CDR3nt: TGTGCCAGTAGTACGGAGTTCTCCTACGAGCAGTACTTC
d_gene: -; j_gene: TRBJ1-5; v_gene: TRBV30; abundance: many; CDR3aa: CAWSQGEVYSNQPQHF; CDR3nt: TGTGCCTGGTCACAGGGAGAGGTGTATAGCAATCAGCCCCAGCATTTT
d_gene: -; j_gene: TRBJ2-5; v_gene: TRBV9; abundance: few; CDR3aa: CAGSVGQLQETQYF; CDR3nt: TGTGCCGGCAGCGTTGGACAACTGCAAGAGACCCAGTACTTC
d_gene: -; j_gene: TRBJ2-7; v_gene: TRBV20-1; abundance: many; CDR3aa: CSAVLSYEQYF; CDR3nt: TGCAGTGCTGTTCTCTCCTACGAGCAGTACTTC